These 10 T cell receptor beta chains were sequenced from one sample in a study of T cell responses to AZD1222 COVID-19 vaccine. The protocol was immunoSEQ multiplex PCR, while the TCRdb copy is restricted to in-frame clones and leaves out a portion. Of around 150,000 clones detected, approximately 94% appear once; the ten largest clones hold roughly 5.6%. The sample consisted of peripheral blood, taken 28 days after the second AZD1222 dose. The origin of the receptors is an adult who received the AZD1222 COVID-19 vaccine.

This clone was observed once. The rearrangement joins TRBV27 to TRBJ2-3, with D tentatively TRBD2 (6 bases). V lost 4 bases to trimming and J lost 7 bases, with 21 bases between them. CDR3 length: 16 amino acids. In germline, CDR1 is MNHEY, CDR2 SMNVEV (reference sequence). The CDR3 nucleotides read TGTGCCAGCAGTTCGGGGGTAGGGCTGAATACGAATACGCAGTATTTT. It encodes CASSSGVGLNTNTQYF.

There are a few counts of this clone. The chain recombines TRBV4-3 with TRBJ1-2, with 10 bases that match TRBD1. Germline CDR1 reads LGHNA; CDR2 reads YSLEER. The CDR3 totals 15 residues. The V gene end was trimmed by 0 bases and the J gene end by 8 bases; junction bases not matched to a gene: 6. Here the CDR3 reads CASSQDWDRGIGYTF. The CDR3 DNA reads as TGCGCCAGCAGCCAAGACTGGGACAGGGGCATCGGCTACACCTTC.

For the CDR3, the DNA is TGTGCCAGTAGTAAACGGGTTAGCACAGATACGCAGTATTTT. Protein sequence: CASSKRVSTDTQYF. The chain employs TRBV19 and TRBJ2-3; D is undetermined. From germline, CDR1 is LNHDA and CDR2 SQIVND (reference sequence). The length of the CDR3 is 14 residues. Trimming left V 4 bases short and J 0 bases short, with 8 bases between.

This clone was picked up one time. The chain joins TRBV6-5 to TRBJ2-3; D unclear. The V end lost 2 bases, the J end lost 2 bases, and 14 bases lay between the germline ends. The CDR3 covers 16 residues. The germline V gene has CDR1 MNHEY and CDR2 SVGAGI. The CDR3 protein is CASSYRGSMVTDTQYF. CDR3 bases: TGTGCCAGCAGTTACCGAGGATCGATGGTCACAGATACGCAGTATTTT.

The chain uses TRBV6-5 and TRBJ1-2, with D hard to call. The CDR3 totals 13 residues. Germline V CDR1 and CDR2: MNHEY, SVGAGI. V was pared by 6 bases and J by 4 bases, with 12 bases between. The CDR3 DNA sequence: TGTGCCAGCAGACGAATCCGGGGCTATGGCTACACCTTC. Translation gives CASRRIRGYGYTF.

This chain's CDR3 is CASSERGDGTPTDTQYF. For the CDR3, the DNA is TGTGCCAGCAGTGAAAGGGGGGACGGAACCCCCACAGATACGCAGTATTTT. The genes are TRBV2 and TRBJ2-3; D may match TRBD1 or TRBD2 (6 bases each). This CDR3 is built from 17 residues. V lost 2 bases, J lost 2 bases, and 17 bases lay in between. Germline V CDR1 and CDR2: SNHLY, FYNNEI.

The chain joins TRBV4-1 to TRBJ2-5, with D hard to call. CDR3 size: 14 residues. CDR1 is MGHRA, CDR2 YSYEKL, per germline. Trimming pared 2 bases from V and 3 bases from J, leaving 10 bases between. The CDR3 reads CASSQFSGEETQYF. DNA for the CDR3: TGCGCCAGCAGCCAATTTTCTGGAGAAGAGACCCAGTACTTC.

The chain joins TRBV5-1 to TRBJ1-3; D is unresolved. Deletions cut 0 bases from V and 2 bases from J, with 6 bases between. CDR1 and CDR2 (germline): SGHRS, YFSETQ. The CDR3 has 14 amino acids. The CDR3 sequence is CASSLEAAGNTIYF. In nucleotides, the CDR3 is TGCGCCAGCAGCTTGGAGGCGGCTGGAAACACCATATATTTT.

This chain uses TRBV10-2 with TRBJ1-5, with D perhaps matching TRBD1 (5 bases). The germline V gene encodes CDR1 WSHSY and CDR2 SAAADI. V was shortened by 10 bases and J by 3 bases, with 13 bases between the two germline ends. The CDR3 loop spans 13 amino acids. The CDR3 coding sequence is TGCGCCACCCTCGGGGGATCCAATCAGCCCCAGCATTTT. It yields the protein CATLGGSNQPQHF.

The rearrangement links TRBV4-2 to TRBJ2-7; D is ambiguous. The CDR3 loop spans 13 amino acids. V lost 0 bases and J 3 bases, leaving 6 bases between the germline ends. Germline CDR1 and CDR2: LGHNA and YNFKEQ. This CDR3 reads CASSQDSGYEQYF. Written as DNA, the CDR3 is TGTGCCAGCAGCCAAGATTCAGGCTACGAGCAGTACTTC.